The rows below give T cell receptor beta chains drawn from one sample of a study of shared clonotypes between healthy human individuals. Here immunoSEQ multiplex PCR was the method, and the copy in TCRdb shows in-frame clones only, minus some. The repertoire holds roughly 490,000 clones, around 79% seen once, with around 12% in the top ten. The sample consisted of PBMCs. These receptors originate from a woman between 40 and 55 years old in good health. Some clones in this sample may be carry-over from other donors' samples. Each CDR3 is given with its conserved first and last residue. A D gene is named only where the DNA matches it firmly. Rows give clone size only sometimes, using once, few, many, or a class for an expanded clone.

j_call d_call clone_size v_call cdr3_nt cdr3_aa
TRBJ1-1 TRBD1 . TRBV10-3 TGTGCCATCAGTGGCAGGGGGCTCAACACTGAAGCTTTCTTT CAISGRGLNTEAFF
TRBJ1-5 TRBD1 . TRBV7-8 TGTGCCAGCAGCTGGGACAGGGGCAATCAGCCCCAGCATTTT CASSWDRGNQPQHF
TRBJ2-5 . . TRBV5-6 TGTGCCAGCAGCTTGGGGGACTCCAAAGTGGCCCAGTACTTC CASSLGDSKVAQYF
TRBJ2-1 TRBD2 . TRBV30 TGTGCCTGGAGTGCGGGACTAGCGGGATACAATGAGCAGTTCTTC CAWSAGLAGYNEQFF
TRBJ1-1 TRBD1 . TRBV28 TGTGCCAGCAGGGAACAGGGGGAGAACACTGAAGCTTTCTTT CASREQGENTEAFF
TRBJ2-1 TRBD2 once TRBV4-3 TGCGCCAGCAGCCACCGGACTAGCGCTACCTACAATGAGCAGTTCTTC CASSHRTSATYNEQFF
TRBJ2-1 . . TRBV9 TGTGCCAGCAGCGTAGGGGGAGGCTATGAGCAGTTCTTC CASSVGGGYEQFF
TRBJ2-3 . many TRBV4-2 TGTGCCAGCAGCCAAGTCAGGGAGTCCCGCCGCCGATATTTT CASSQVRESRRRYF
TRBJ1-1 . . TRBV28 TGTGCCAGCCACCCCTGGGGGGGTGGCACTGAAGCTTTCTTT CASHPWGGGTEAFF
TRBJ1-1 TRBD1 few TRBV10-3 TGTGCCATCACCAGGACAGACAGGGGCACTGAAGCTTTCTTT CAITRTDRGTEAFF
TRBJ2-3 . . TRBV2 TGTGCCAGCAGTGTAGGGGCCTTAGAATTT CASSVGALEF
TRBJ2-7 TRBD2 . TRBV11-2 TGTGCCAGCAGCTTCGTACGGGTGGGACTAGCGGGACCTTACGAGCAGTACTTC CASSFVRVGLAGPYEQYF
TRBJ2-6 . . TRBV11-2 TGTGCCAGCAGCTTAGTGGCTGGGGCCAACGTCCTGACTTTC CASSLVAGANVLTF
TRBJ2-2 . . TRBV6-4 TGTGCCAGCAGTGCCATAGACCGGGAGCTGTTTTTT CASSAIDRELFF
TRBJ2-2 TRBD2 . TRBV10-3 TGTGCCATCAGTGGGCGTTCTAGCGGGAGTCCCGGGGAGCTGTTTTTT CAISGRSSGSPGELFF
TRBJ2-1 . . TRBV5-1 TGCGCCAGCAGCCACAGTGACAATGAGCAGTTCTTC CASSHSDNEQFF
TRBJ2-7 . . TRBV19 TGTGCCAGTAGTATACAGGGTAGAAGCTACGAGCAGTACTTC CASSIQGRSYEQYF
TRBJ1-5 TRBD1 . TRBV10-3 TGTGCCATCAGTCAGGGGGCAAATCAGCCCCAGCATTTT CAISQGANQPQHF
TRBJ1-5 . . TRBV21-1 TGTGCCAGCAGTTGGGGAGTAGCAGCATCCGACTTTCAGCCCCAGCATTTT CASSWGVAASDFQPQHF
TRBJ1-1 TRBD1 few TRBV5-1 TGCGCCAGCAGCCAGGACAGGGGGGACACTGAAGCTTTCTTT CASSQDRGDTEAFF
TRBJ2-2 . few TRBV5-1 TGCGCCAGCAGCCCGAGGTCCGAAAGTAGGAACACCGGGGAGCTGTTTTTT CASSPRSESRNTGELFF
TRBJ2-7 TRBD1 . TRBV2 TGTGCCAGCAGTGGTGTCAGGGGGCAGTACGACTCCTACGAGCAGTACTTC CASSGVRGQYDSYEQYF
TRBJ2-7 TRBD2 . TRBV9 TGTGCCAGCAGCGTATCCTCGACTAGCGGAGACGGACCTTACCAGCAGTACTTC CASSVSSTSGDGPYQQYF
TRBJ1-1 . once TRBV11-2 TGTGCCAGCATGGGCCTACTTCTAGGTCAAACTGAAGCTTTCTTT CASMGLLLGQTEAFF
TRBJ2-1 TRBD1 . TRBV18 TGTGCCAGCTCACCGAGACAGGGGGCCGCTTACAATGAGCAGTTCTTC CASSPRQGAAYNEQFF
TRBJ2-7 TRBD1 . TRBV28 TGTGCCAGCACGGAGAGGGGGCGTCTCGAGCAGTACTTC CASTERGRLEQYF
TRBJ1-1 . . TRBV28 TGTGCCAGCATTTCGTCCGGGAACACTGAAGCTTTCTTT CASISSGNTEAFF
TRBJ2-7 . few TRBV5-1 . CASSSTLGGGSAYEQYF
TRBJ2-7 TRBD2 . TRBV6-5 TGTGCCAGCAGTTACTCGGCGCCTAGCGGCACCTACGAGCAGTACTTC CASSYSAPSGTYEQYF
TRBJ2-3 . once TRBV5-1 TGCGCCAGCAGCTTGGCGGCAGGCCGCACAGATACGCAGTATTTT CASSLAAGRTDTQYF
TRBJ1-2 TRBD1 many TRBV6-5 TGTGCCAGCAGGGACAGGGATGGAAGTGGCTACACCTTC CASRDRDGSGYTF
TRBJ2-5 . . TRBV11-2 TGTGCCAGCAGCCAGGAAAAAGAGACCCAGTACTTC CASSQEKETQYF
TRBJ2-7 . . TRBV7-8 TGTGCCAGCAGCTTAGACCAGAGGCAATGGCAGTACTTC CASSLDQRQWQYF
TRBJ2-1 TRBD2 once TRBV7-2 TGTGCCAGCAGCCCATGGCTAGCGGGGAGTTACAATGAGCAGTTCTTC CASSPWLAGSYNEQFF
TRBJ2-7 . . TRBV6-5 TGTGCCAGCAGTTCGGGCTATCGAAGGGGGGAGCAGTACTTC CASSSGYRRGEQYF
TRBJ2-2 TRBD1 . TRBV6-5 TGTGCCAGCAGCCGGGACAGGGACACCGGGGAGCTGTTTTTT CASSRDRDTGELFF
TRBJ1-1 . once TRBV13 TGTGCCAGCAGCTTAGGAAGACAGCTTCGCATGAACACTGAAGCTTTCTTT CASSLGRQLRMNTEAFF
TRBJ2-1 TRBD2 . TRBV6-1 TGTGCCAGCAGACCCGGACTAGGAACCTACAATGAGCAGTTCTTC CASRPGLGTYNEQFF
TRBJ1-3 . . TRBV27 TGTGCCAGCAGTCCCACCTTCTCTGGAAACACCATATATTTT CASSPTFSGNTIYF
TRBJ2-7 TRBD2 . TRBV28 TGTGCCAGCACTCCTCCCCTAGCGGGAGGTGACGAGCAGTACTTC CASTPPLAGGDEQYF
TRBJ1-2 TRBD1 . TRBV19 TGTGCCAGTAGTATCGGGACAGGGAGTGGCTACACCTTC CASSIGTGSGYTF
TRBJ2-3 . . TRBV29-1 TGCAGCGTCCACATATGGGGCACAGATACGCAGTATTTT CSVHIWGTDTQYF
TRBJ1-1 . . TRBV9 TGTGCCAGCAGCGTGTCTATGAACACTGAAGCTTTCTTT CASSVSMNTEAFF
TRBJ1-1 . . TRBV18 TGTGCCAGCTCACCAACTGACGGGGGGAGGACTGAAGCTTTCTTT CASSPTDGGRTEAFF
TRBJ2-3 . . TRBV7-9 TGTGCCAGCAGGGGGGGCTTAACGGCCGTAGATACGCAGTATTTT CASRGGLTAVDTQYF
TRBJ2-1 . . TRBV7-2 TGTGCCAGCAGCCCATCCGGAAATGAGCAGTTCTTC CASSPSGNEQFF
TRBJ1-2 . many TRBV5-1 TGCGCCAGCAGCTTGCCCCTTCAACAGGGAATTGGAAGTGGCTACACCTTC CASSLPLQQGIGSGYTF
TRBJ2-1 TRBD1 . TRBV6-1 TGTGCCAGCAGTTGGGACAGTGGACAGGGTGAGCAGTTCTTC CASSWDSGQGEQFF
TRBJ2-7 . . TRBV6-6 TGCGCCAGCAGTGACTCGGACACCGCGACCGAGCAGTACTTC CASSDSDTATEQYF
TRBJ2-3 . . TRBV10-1 TGCGCCAGCAGTGACCGGGGGAGGCTCACAGATACGCAGTATTTT CASSDRGRLTDTQYF
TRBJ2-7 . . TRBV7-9 TGTGCCAGCAGACCGAGAGACGGCGAGCAGTACTTC CASRPRDGEQYF
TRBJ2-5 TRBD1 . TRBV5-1 TGCGCCAGCAGCTTGGGGACAGGGGCGCCTGAGACCCAGTACTTC CASSLGTGAPETQYF
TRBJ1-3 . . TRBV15 TGTGCCACCAGCAGAGATCGGGGGTGGGAGACTCCTGGAAACACCATATATTTT CATSRDRGWETPGNTIYF
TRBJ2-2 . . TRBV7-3 TGTGCCAGCAGACTACAAGGTGCCGCGGGGAACACCGGGGAGCTGTTTTTT CASRLQGAAGNTGELFF
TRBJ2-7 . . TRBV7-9 TGTGCCAGCAGCTTAAATACAGTAACCTACGAGCAGTACTTC CASSLNTVTYEQYF
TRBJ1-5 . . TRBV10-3 TGTGCCATCAGTGAGGACATTAGCAATCAGCCCCAGCATTTT CAISEDISNQPQHF
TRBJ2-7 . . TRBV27 TGTGCCAGCAGTTTAAAAGCTAAGTACTACGAGCAGTACTTC CASSLKAKYYEQYF
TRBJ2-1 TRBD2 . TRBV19 TGTGCCAGTAGTATAGTAGCGGGAGCTCTGGGTGAGCAGTTCTTC CASSIVAGALGEQFF
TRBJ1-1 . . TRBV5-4 TGTGCCAGCAGCTTGGATCAGGGGACTGAAGCTTTCTTT CASSLDQGTEAFF